The 15 T cell receptor beta chains below were found in one sample sequenced in a study of blood T cell repertoires in COVID-19. Sequencing used immunoSEQ multiplex PCR; TCRdb keeps in-frame clones, though not all of them. The table records about 200,000 clones, around 82% of them present only once. Sequencing used peripheral blood. The receptor source for this set is a woman aged 40-49 years with acute or convalescent COVID-19.

The rearrangement uses TRBV3-1 (or the pseudogene TRBV3-2) and TRBJ2-7; weak D call: TRBD1 (5 bases). The V gene's germline CDR1 is LGHDT and CDR2 YNNKEL (reference sequence). Trimming shortened V by 0 bases and J by 5 bases, and 11 bases separated the two germline ends. The CDR3 totals 14 residues. The DNA for the CDR3 is TGTGCCAGCAGCCAAGATTCTTCAGGGAACGAGCAGTACTTC. Encoded protein: CASSQDSSGNEQYF.

The chain recombines TRBV6-6 with TRBJ2-7, with TRBD1 matching 11 bases. The CDR3 contains 14 residues. The germline gives CDR1 MNHNY, CDR2 SVGAGI (reference sequence). The V segment lost 6 bases and the J segment 5 bases; nucleotides outside the gene matches: 6. The CDR3 DNA reads TGTGCCAGCAGCACGGGACAGGGGGGGAACGAGCAGTACTTC. Translating it yields CASSTGQGGNEQYF.

This clone was seen many times. V gene TRBV11-2 combines with J gene TRBJ2-2; D is possibly TRBD2 (6 bases). Germline assignment: CDR1 SGHAT and CDR2 FQNNGV. V lost 5 bases and J 7 bases, leaving 20 bases between the germline ends. This CDR3 has 16 amino acids. In nucleotides, the CDR3 is TGTGCCAGCAGCGGCCGGGACTCCGCTCAACGCGGGGAGCTGTTTTTT. As protein: CASSGRDSAQRGELFF.

The rearrangement links TRBV7-2 to TRBJ1-5, with TRBD1 matching over 9 bases. The CDR3 covers 15 residues. Trimming at V came to 4 bases and at J to 2 bases, leaving 3 bases not matched to a gene. Germline V gene data show CDR1 as SGHTA and CDR2 as FQGNSA. CDR3 nucleotides: TGTGCCAGCAGCTCAACAGGGGGCGGCAATCAGCCCCAGCATTTT. Translating it yields CASSSTGGGNQPQHF.

This chain links TRBV20-1 with TRBJ2-7; possible D gene TRBD2, 7 bases. This CDR3 spans 13 amino acids. Germline V gene data show CDR1 as DFQATT and CDR2 as SNEGSKA (reference sequence). The V and J ends lost 3 bases and 2 bases respectively, with 11 bases between them. CDR3 residues: CSASRGAPYEQYF. DNA of the CDR3: TGCAGTGCTAGTCGGGGGGCACCCTACGAGCAGTACTTC.

This chain links TRBV13 with TRBJ2-3; a weak D match, TRBD2 (5 bases). V was shortened by 5 bases and J by 2 bases, with 14 bases between the two germline ends. Germline CDR1 and CDR2: PRHDT and FYEKMQ (reference sequence). CDR3 length: 15 residues. The CDR3 region is CASSDYHGDTDTQYF. The CDR3 DNA is TGTGCCAGCAGCGACTACCACGGTGACACAGATACGCAGTATTTT.

A few counts support this clone. The chain employs TRBV19 and TRBJ1-5; D not certain. Germline V gene data show CDR1 as LNHDA and CDR2 as SQIVND (reference sequence). The CDR3 runs to 12 residues. Trimming cost V 7 bases and J 2 bases, with 6 bases left between them. Here the CDR3 reads CASNLRNQPQHF. DNA of the CDR3: TGTGCCAGTAACTTGCGCAATCAGCCCCAGCATTTT.

V and J are TRBV25-1 and TRBJ1-5; D may be TRBD1 (6 bases). V dropped 2 bases and J dropped 1 base, with 9 bases sitting between them. This CDR3 spans 15 amino acids. Germline values: CDR1 MGHDK, CDR2 SYGVNS. CDR3 in DNA: TGTGCCAGCAGTGAAGGGACAAGGAGCAATCAGCCCCAGCATTTT. Translation: CASSEGTRSNQPQHF.

V usage is TRBV10-1 and J usage is TRBJ1-6, with TRBD1 identical over 8 bases. This CDR3 is built from 14 residues. V lost 6 bases and J lost 10; bases outside the gene matches: 8. Germline lookup yields CDR1 WNHNN and CDR2 SYGVQD (reference sequence). CDR3 bases: TGCGCCAGCAGCGAGCGCGGGACAGGATCACCCCTCCACTTT. Encoded protein: CASSERGTGSPLHF.

The V and J genes are TRBV7-2 and TRBJ2-4, with 13 positions matching TRBD2. From germline, CDR1 is SGHTA and CDR2 FQGNSA. The junction had 3 bases not matched to a gene; V was cut back by 4 bases and J by 0 bases. This CDR3 is 17 amino acids long. The chain's CDR3 is CASSSGTSGIAKNIQYF. CDR3 coding DNA: TGTGCCAGCAGCTCCGGGACTAGCGGGATAGCCAAAAACATTCAGTACTTC.

V and J are TRBV11-2 and TRBJ2-7, with 8 bases lining up with TRBD2. This CDR3 comprises 15 residues. Trimming removed 8 bases from V and 0 bases from J; junction bases left unmatched: 9. CDR1 is SGHAT and CDR2 is FQNNGV in the germline V gene. This chain's CDR3 is CASAVISGDSYEQYF. DNA for the CDR3: TGTGCCAGCGCGGTGATTAGCGGGGACTCCTACGAGCAGTACTTC.

The rearrangement joins TRBV13 to TRBJ1-1; D possibly corresponds to TRBD1 (5 bases). V lost 5 bases and J lost 0, with 10 bases in between. CDR1 is PRHDT, CDR2 FYEKMQ, per germline (reference sequence). The CDR3 is made up of 14 amino acids. The CDR3 bases are TGTGCCAGCAGCCCGAAGGGGATGAACACTGAAGCTTTCTTT. Translation gives CASSPKGMNTEAFF.

The chain couples TRBV4-3 to TRBJ2-1; 10 bases align to TRBD2. V was pared by 4 bases and J by 0 bases, with 9 bases of the junction left unmatched. This CDR3 spans 18 amino acids. Germline-derived CDR1 and CDR2 are LGHNA and YSLEER. The CDR3 reads CASSLLAGEGSSYNEQFF. The CDR3 bases are TGCGCCAGCAGCCTGCTAGCGGGAGAAGGGAGCTCCTACAATGAGCAGTTCTTC.

V gene TRBV19 combines with J gene TRBJ1-1; 8 bases are a match to TRBD1. Per the germline V gene, CDR1 is LNHDA and CDR2 is SQIVND (reference sequence). CDR3 length: 17 amino acids. With 6 bases clipped from V and 1 base from J, the junction kept 13 bases outside the gene matches. CDR3 residues: CASSRTYAGQANTEAFF. In DNA, the CDR3 is TGTGCCAGTAGCCGGACATACGCGGGACAGGCGAACACTGAAGCTTTCTTT.

V usage is TRBV30 and J usage is TRBJ1-2; 7 bases match TRBD1. This CDR3 comprises 12 residues. The junction had 4 bases not matched to a gene; V was cut back by 5 bases and J by 4 bases. CDR1 and CDR2 (germline): GTSNPN, SVGIG (reference sequence). CDR3 amino acids: CAWHRGSYGYTF. The CDR3 DNA follows: TGTGCCTGGCACAGGGGAAGCTATGGCTACACCTTC.